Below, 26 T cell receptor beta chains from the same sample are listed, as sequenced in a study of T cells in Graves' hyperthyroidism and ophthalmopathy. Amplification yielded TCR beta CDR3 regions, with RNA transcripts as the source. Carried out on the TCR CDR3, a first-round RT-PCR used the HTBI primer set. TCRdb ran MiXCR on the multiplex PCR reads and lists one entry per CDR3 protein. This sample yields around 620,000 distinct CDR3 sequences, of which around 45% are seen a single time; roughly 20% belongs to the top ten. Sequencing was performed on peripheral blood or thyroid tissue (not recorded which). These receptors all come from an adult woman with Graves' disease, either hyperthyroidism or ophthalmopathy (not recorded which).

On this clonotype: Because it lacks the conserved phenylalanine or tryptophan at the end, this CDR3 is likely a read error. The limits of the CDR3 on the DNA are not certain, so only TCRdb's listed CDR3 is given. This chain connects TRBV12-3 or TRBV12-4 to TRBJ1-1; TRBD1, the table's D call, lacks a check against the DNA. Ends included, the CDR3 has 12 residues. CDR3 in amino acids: CASSLSRGRGFY.

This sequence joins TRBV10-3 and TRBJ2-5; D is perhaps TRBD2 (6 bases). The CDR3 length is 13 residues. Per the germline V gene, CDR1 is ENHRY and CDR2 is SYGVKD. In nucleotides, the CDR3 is TGTGTCCACGGGAGCGTCGGTGAAGAGACCCAGTACTTC. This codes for CVHGSVGEETQYF.

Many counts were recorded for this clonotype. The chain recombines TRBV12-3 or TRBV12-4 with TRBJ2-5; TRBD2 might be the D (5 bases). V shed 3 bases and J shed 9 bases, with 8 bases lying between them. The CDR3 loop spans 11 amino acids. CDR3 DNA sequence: TGTGCCAGCAGTTTTTCCGGGGCCCAGTACTTC. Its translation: CASSFSGAQYF.

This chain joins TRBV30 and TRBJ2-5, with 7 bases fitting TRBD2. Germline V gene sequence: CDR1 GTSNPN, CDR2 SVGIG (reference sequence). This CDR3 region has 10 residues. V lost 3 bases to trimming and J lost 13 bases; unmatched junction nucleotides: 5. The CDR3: CAWRREARYF. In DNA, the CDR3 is TGTGCCTGGAGACGGGAGGCCCGGTACTTC.

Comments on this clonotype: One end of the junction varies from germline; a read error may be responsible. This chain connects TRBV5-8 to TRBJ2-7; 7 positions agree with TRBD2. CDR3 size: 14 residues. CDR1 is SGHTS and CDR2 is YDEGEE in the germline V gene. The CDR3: CASSRDLRDYERYF. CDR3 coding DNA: TGTGCCAGCAGCCGGGACCTAAGGGACTACGAGCGGTACTTC.

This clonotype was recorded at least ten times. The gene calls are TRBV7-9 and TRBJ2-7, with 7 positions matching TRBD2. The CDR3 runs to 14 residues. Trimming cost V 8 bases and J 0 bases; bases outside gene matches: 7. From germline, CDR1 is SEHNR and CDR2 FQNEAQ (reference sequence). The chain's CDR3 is CASQGEGNSYEQYF. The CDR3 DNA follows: TGTGCCAGCCAAGGGGAGGGGAACTCCTACGAGCAGTACTTC. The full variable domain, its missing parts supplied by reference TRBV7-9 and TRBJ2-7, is DTGVSQNPRHKITKRGQNVTFRCDPISEHNRLYWYRQTLGQGPEFLTYFQNEAQLEKSRLLSDRFSAERPKGSFSTLEIQRTEQGDSAMYLCASQGEGNSYEQYFGPGTRLTVT.

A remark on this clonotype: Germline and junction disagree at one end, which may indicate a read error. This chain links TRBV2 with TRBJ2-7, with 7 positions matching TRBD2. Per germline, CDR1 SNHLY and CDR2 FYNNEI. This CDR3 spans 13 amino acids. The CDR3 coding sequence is TGTGCCAGCTGTGAGGTGAGGGGAGGGGAGCAGTACTTC. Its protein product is CASCEVRGGEQYF.

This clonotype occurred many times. CDR3 amino acids: CASSQTRDAGRRGYTF. CDR3 DNA: TGCGCCAGCAGCCAGACCCGGGACGCCGGTCGAAGGGGCTACACCTTC. The chain recombines TRBV4-1 with TRBJ1-2; a weak D match, TRBD1 (5 bases). Germline CDR1 is MGHRA and CDR2 is YSYEKL. The length of the CDR3 is 16 residues. Trimming removed 3 bases at V and 8 bases at J, with 22 bases between.

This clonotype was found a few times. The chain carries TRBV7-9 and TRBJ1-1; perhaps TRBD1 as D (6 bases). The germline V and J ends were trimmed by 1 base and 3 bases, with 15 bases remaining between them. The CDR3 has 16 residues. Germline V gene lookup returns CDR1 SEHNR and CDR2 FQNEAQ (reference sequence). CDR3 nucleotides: TGTGCCAGCAGCTTAGGAAATCGTGGGGGGCACACTGAAGCTTTCTTT. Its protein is CASSLGNRGGHTEAFF.

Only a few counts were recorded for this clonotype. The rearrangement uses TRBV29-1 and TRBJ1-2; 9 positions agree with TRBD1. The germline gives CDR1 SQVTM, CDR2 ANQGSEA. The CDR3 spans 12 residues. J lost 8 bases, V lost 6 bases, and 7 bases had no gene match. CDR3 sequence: CSVSTGGGGYTF. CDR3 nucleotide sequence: TGCAGCGTGTCGACAGGGGGTGGAGGCTACACCTTC.

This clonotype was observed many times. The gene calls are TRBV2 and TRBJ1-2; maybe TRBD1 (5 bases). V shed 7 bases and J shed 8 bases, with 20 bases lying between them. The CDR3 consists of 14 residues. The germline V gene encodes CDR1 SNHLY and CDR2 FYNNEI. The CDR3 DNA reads TGTGCCAGCAAGCCACAAGCCAGGGTTCGCGGCTACACCTTC. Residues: CASKPQARVRGYTF.

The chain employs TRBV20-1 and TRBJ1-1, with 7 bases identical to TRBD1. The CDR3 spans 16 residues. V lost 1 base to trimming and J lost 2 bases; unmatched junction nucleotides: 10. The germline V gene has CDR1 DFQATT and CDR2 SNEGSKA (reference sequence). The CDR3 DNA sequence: TGCAGTGCTAGAGGTATCCAGGGGGAATACAACACTGAAGCTTTCTTT. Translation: CSARGIQGEYNTEAFF.

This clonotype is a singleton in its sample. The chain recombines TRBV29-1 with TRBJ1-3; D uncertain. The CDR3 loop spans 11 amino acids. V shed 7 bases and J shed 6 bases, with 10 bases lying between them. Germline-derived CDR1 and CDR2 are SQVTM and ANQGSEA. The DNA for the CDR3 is TGCAGCGCCACGAAAGAAAACACCATATATTTT. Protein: CSATKENTIYF.

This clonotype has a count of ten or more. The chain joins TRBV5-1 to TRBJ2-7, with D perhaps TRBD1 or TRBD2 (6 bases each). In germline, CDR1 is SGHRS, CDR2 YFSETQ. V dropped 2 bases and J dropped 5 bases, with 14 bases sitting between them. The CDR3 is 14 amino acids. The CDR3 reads CASSLGTPGDEQYF. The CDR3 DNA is TGCGCCAGCAGCTTAGGGACTCCAGGGGACGAGCAGTACTTC.

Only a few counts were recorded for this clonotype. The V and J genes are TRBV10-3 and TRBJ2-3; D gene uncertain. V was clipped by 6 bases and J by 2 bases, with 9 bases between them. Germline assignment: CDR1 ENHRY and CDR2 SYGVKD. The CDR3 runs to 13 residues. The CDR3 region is CAIRGNTTDTQYF. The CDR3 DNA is TGTGCCATCAGGGGGAACACCACAGATACGCAGTATTTT.

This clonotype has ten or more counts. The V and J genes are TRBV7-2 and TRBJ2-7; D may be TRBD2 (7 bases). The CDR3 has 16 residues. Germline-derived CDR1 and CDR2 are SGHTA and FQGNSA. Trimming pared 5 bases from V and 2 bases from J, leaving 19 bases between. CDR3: CASSPAGEGGPYEQYF. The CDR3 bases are TGTGCCAGCAGCCCGGCGGGGGAAGGGGGACCCTACGAGCAGTACTTC. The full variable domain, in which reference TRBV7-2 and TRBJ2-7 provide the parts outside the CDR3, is GAGVSQSPSNKVTEKGKDVELRCDPISGHTALYWYRQSLGQGLEFLIYFQGNSAPDKSGLPSDRFSAERTGGSVSTLTIQRTQQEDSAVYLCASSPAGEGGPYEQYFGPGTRLTVT.

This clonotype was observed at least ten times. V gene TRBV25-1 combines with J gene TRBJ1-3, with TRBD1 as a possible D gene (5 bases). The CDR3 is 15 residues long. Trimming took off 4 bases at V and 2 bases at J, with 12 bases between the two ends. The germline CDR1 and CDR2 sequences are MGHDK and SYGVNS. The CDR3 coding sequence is TGTGCCAGCAGTGGTACCGGGGGACCTGGAAACACCATATATTTT. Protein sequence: CASSGTGGPGNTIYF.

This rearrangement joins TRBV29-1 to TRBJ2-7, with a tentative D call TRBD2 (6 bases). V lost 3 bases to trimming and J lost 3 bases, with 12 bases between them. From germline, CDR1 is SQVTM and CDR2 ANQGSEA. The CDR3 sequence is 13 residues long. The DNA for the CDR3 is TGCAGCGTTGACGCGCAGGGAGGCTACGAGCAGTACTTC. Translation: CSVDAQGGYEQYF.

The CDR3 DNA is TGCAGTGCTAGAGAGTGGGGCGGGAGCTACACCGGGGAGCTGTTTTTT. Protein: CSAREWGGSYTGELFF. J is TRBJ2-2 and V is TRBV20-1; 7 positions agree with TRBD2. V lost 0 bases, J lost 3 bases, and 7 bases stayed unmatched. Germline assignment: CDR1 DFQATT and CDR2 SNEGSKA (reference sequence). The CDR3 length is 16 residues.

The CDR3 DNA is TGTGCCAGCAGTGAAGGGGAATACCAAGGCTACACCTTC. Translated, it gives CASSEGEYQGYTF. This chain links TRBV6-1 with TRBJ1-2, with D unclear. Trimming took 1 base from V and 8 from J, leaving 11 bases between them. The germline V gene encodes CDR1 MNHNS and CDR2 SASEGT. The CDR3 spans 13 residues.

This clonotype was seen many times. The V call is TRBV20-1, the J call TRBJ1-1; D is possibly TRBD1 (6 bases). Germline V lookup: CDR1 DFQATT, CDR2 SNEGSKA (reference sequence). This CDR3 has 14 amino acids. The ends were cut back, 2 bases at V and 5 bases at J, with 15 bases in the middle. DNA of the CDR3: TGCAGTGCTAGATGGGGGGCAGTGGGGACTGAAGCTTTCTTT. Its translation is CSARWGAVGTEAFF.

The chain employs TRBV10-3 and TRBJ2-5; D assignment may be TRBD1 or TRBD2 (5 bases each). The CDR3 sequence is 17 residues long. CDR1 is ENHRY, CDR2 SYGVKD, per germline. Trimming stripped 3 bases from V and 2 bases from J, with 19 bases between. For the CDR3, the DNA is TGTGCCATCAGTGACGCTAGCAGAGGGACGTTACAAGAGACCCAGTACTTC. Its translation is CAISDASRGTLQETQYF.

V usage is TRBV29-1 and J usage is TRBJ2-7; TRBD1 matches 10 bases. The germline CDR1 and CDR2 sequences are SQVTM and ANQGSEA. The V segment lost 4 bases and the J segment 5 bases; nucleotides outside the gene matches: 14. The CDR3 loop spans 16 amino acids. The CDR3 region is CSVVWSGQGIGHEQYF. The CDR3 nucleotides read TGCAGCGTTGTGTGGTCGGGACAGGGGATCGGGCACGAGCAGTACTTC.

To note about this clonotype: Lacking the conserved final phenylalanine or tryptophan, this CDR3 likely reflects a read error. CDR3 residues: CASSQGVSGVNQPQHL. CDR3 nucleotides: TGTGCCAGCAGCCAAGGGGTGTCGGGCGTGAATCAGCCCCAGCATCTT. This chain links TRBV3-1 with TRBJ1-5; D unclear. Trimming cost V 1 base and J 4 bases, with 14 bases left between them. The CDR3 length is 16 residues. CDR1 is LGHDT and CDR2 is YNNKEL in the germline V gene (reference sequence).

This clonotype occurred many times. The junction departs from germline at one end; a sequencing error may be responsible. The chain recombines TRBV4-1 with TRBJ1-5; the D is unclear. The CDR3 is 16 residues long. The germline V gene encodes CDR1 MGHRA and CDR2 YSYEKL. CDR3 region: CASSQEMVYSNQPQHF. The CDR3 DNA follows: TGTGCCAGCAGCCAAGAGATGGTCTATAGCAATCAGCCCCAGCATTTT.

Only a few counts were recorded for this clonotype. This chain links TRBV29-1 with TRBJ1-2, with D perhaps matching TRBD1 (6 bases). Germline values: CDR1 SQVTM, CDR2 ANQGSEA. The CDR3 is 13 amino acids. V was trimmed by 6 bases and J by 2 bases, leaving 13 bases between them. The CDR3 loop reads CSVGGQPNYGYTF. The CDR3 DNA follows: TGCAGCGTGGGAGGACAGCCGAACTATGGCTACACCTTC.